This T cell receptor (beta chain) stems from a study of blood T cell repertoires in COVID-19 (dated by TCRdb to the early 2020s). Broadly, across the study: Samples covering the acute and convalescent phases of COVID-19 were provided by collaborators in the United States, Italy and Spain. The prospective study material was composed of cDNA or gDNA derived from T cells, B-cell-depleted T cells, or PBMCs. The dataset comprised deeply sampled blood TCRbeta repertoires from subjects exposed to, actively infected with, or recovered from COVID-19. The repertoires were released in a freely available public database meant as a resource for research on the immune response to SARS-CoV-2. The samples were drawn from the first 160 participants of the ongoing ImmuneRACE study and from 1,254 subjects provided by 6 global collaborators. The sample metadata nearly always contained a de-identified subject ID, COVID-19 status, age in years and sex. HLA class I and class II types, where available, came from metadata supplied by the sample provider rather than from assay-based typing. Study-wide conclusions, independent of this receptor: Clinical and demographic metadata were provided uncurated, with the amount varying by source and participant.

Measured from the cysteine to the phenylalanine, the CDR3 is 14 residues long. Only CDR3 DNA is held: 42 bases, read in frame from base 1. V and J are trimmed by 3 bases and 8 bases, and the gene matches miss 4 bases of the junction. CDR1 LGHNT and CDR2 FRNRAP are derived from the germline V gene. Turning to this clone: Its antigen target is currently unknown. The record has no base qualities; no much larger clone is one base away.

The collaborating institutions used their own protocols to collect whole blood in K2EDTA tubes. Collaborator samples were shipped for TCRbeta analysis as frozen whole blood, isolated PBMCs, or DNA extracted from either sample type. TCRbeta CDR3 regions were amplified from genomic DNA using the immunoSEQ Assay, a bias-controlled multiplex PCR. Regarding the original processing steps: The number of nucleated cells in each sample was estimated from the amplification of reference gene primers within the assay. To quantify the absolute abundance of each unique TCRbeta CDR3 rearrangement, sequence reads were collapsed and filtered. For each sample, productive Simpson clonality was calculated by taking the square root of Simpson's diversity index across productive rearrangements. This is the immuneACCESS table as TCRdb keeps it, with only in-frame sequences that have V and J called. A part of the clones is gone; compared with another copy, unresolved V genes explain less than half, and the rest is unexplained. V and J calls and clone size are those listed in that table; D and trimming were worked out from the DNA. For this sample there are some 290,000 clones; 65% to 90% appear just once. The top ten constitute under 3% of the sample.

The receptor comes from a woman aged 55 to 70 with active or convalescent COVID-19. Sequenced sample: peripheral blood. The sequence links TRBV12-5 to TRBJ1-2, and 12 bases in between align with TRBD1. This receptor has the CDR3 CASGFGTGGIGYTF. The nucleotides read TGTGCTAGTGGTTTTGGGACAGGGGGCATAGGCTACACCTTC.